Sequencing of this TCR beta chain was carried out in a study of T cells in Graves' hyperthyroidism and ophthalmopathy. Patients were excluded for uncontrolled infection, other autoimmune disease, pregnancy or lactation. The source of the PBMCs was more than 9.5 ml of fresh peripheral blood. There are many counts of this clonotype. There were TCR beta CDR3 regions amplified from RNA transcripts. Carried out on the TCR CDR3, a first-round RT-PCR used the HTBI primer set. Using its own MiXCR run on the multiplex PCR reads, TCRdb lists one record per CDR3 protein. Of a few hundred thousand distinct CDR3 sequences in the sample, more than 15% were seen once. Germline CDR1 reads MDHEN; CDR2 reads SYDVKM. This CDR3 has 13 amino acids. The J segment lost 6 bases and the V segment lost 5 bases, leaving 3 bases of the junction unmatched.

This chain links TRBV28 with TRBJ1-5; 8 bases are a match to TRBD1. Sequenced material: blood. The TCR sequence derives from a woman in her 40s with Graves' ophthalmopathy. CDR3 region: CASSLDRVQPQHF. The CDR3, as DNA: TGTGCCAGCAGTCTGGACAGGGTTCAGCCCCAGCATTTT.